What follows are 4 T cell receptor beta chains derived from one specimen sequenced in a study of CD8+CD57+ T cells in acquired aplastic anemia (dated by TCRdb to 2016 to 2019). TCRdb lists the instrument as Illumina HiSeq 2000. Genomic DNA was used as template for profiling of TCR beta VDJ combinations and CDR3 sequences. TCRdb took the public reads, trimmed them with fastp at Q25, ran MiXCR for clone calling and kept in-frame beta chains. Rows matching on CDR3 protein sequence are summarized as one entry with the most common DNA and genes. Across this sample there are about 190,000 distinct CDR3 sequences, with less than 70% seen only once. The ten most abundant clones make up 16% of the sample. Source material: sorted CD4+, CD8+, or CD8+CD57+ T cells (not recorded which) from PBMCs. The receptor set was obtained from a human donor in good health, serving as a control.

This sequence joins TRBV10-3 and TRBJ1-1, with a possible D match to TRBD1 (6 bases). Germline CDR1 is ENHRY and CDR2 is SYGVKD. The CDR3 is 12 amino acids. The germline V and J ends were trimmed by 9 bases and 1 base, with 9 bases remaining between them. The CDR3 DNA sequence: TGTGCCATTCAACAGGGGAACACTGAAGCTTTCTTT. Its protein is CAIQQGNTEAFF.

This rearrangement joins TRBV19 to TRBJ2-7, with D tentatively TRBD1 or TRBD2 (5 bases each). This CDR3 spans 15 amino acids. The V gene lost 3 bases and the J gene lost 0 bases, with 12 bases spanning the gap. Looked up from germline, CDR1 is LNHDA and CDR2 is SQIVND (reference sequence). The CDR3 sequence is CASSIKPGSSYEQYF. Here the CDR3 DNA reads TGTGCCAGTAGTATTAAGCCAGGGAGCTCCTACGAGCAGTACTTC. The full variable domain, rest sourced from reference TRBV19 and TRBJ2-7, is DGGITQSPKYLFRKEGQNVTLSCEQNLNHDAMYWYRQDPGQGLRLIYYSQIVNDFQKGDIAEGYSVSREKKESFPLTVTSAQKNPTAFYLCASSIKPGSSYEQYFGPGTRLTVT.

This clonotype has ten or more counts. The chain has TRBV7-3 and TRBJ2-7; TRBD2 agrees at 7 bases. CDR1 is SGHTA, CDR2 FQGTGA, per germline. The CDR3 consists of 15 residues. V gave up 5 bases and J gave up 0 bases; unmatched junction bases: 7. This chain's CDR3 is CASSLAGTTSYEQYF. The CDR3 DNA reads TGTGCCAGCAGCCTAGCCGGGACTACCTCCTACGAGCAGTACTTC.

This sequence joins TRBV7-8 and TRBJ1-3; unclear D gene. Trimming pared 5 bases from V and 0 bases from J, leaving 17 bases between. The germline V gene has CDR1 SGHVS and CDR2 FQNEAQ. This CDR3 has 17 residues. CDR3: CASSLPIRKDSGNTIYF. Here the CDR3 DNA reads TGTGCCAGCAGCCTGCCCATTCGGAAGGACTCTGGAAACACCATATATTTT.